The 28 T cell receptor beta chains presented below share a single source sample, sequenced in a study of identical twins. From the 5' RACE reads, TCRdb called clonotypes with MiXCR, one entry per CDR3 protein. The sample gives roughly 770,000 distinct CDR3 sequences, 18% of which show up once; less than 15% is in the top ten. This same sample was also part of a study on T cells expressing NK-cell markers.

The sequenced sample consisted of PBMCs. The receptors shown here come from a woman aged 18-35 years in good health.

In this sample, this clonotype turned up many times. The chain carries TRBV12-3 or TRBV12-4 and TRBJ2-3; 8 nucleotides line up with TRBD2. Trimming removed 10 bases from V and 3 bases from J; junction bases left unmatched: 6. The CDR3 is 13 residues long. The CDR3 coding sequence is TGTGCCACCACGACTAGCGCGACAGATACGCAGTATTTT. Translation gives CATTTSATDTQYF.

This CDR3 is CASSLRQGVDEQFF. In DNA, the CDR3 is TGTGCCAGCAGTTTAAGGCAGGGGGTCGATGAGCAGTTCTTC. J is TRBJ2-1 and V is TRBV12-3 or TRBV12-4, with 7 bases matching TRBD1. The V and J ends lost 2 bases and 8 bases, in that order; junction bases with no gene match: 6. The CDR3 length is 14 residues.

This chain connects TRBV20-1 to TRBJ2-1; D not certain. Germline V gene data show CDR1 as DFQATT and CDR2 as SNEGSKA (reference sequence). The CDR3 spans 13 residues. V was pared by 5 bases and J by 7 bases, with 15 bases between. CDR3 sequence: CSAPRRGINEQFF. The CDR3 region has the DNA TGCAGTGCTCCTCGACGTGGCATTAATGAGCAGTTCTTC.

V gene TRBV20-1 combines with J gene TRBJ2-1, with a tentative D call TRBD1 (6 bases). This CDR3 spans 14 amino acids. Trimming took off 5 bases at V and 3 bases at J, with 14 bases between the two ends. Germline CDR1 is DFQATT and CDR2 is SNEGSKA (reference sequence). CDR3 coding DNA: TGCAGTGCTGGGCGACAGGCGGACTACAATGAGCAGTTCTTC. Its protein is CSAGRQADYNEQFF.

This clonotype was detected a few times. CDR3 sequence: CAAGTGRSMNTEAFF. CDR3 sequence (DNA): TGTGCTGCCGGGACAGGGAGATCTATGAACACTGAAGCTTTCTTT. The V gene is TRBV6-1, the J gene TRBJ1-1; 9 bases are a match to TRBD1. CDR3 length: 15 amino acids. Germline V lookup: CDR1 MNHNS, CDR2 SASEGT.

The rearrangement uses TRBV27 and TRBJ2-7; 9 bases are shared with TRBD2. This CDR3 has 17 residues. CDR1 and CDR2 from the germline V gene are MNHEY and SMNVEV (reference sequence). V lost 2 bases to trimming and J lost 2 bases; unmatched junction nucleotides: 10. The CDR3 is CASSLTRGASGTYEQYF. The CDR3 DNA is TGTGCCAGCAGTTTAACCCGAGGGGCTAGCGGGACCTACGAGCAGTACTTC.

This clonotype has a count of ten or more. The chain has TRBV20-1 and TRBJ1-5, with 9 bases that match TRBD1. Per the germline V gene, CDR1 is DFQATT and CDR2 is SNEGSKA (reference sequence). Unmatched junction bases numbered 2, after V lost 6 bases and J lost 2 bases. This CDR3 has 13 amino acids. In nucleotides, the CDR3 is TGCAGTGCCTGGACAGGGGGCAATCAGCCCCAGCATTTT. It is translated as CSAWTGGNQPQHF.

V is TRBV29-1 and J is TRBJ2-7; 10 bases line up with TRBD2. CDR3 size: 14 residues. The V gene's germline CDR1 is SQVTM and CDR2 ANQGSEA. V lost 6 bases, J lost 6 bases, and 11 bases stayed unmatched. The chain's CDR3 is CSVPGLADNREQYF. The CDR3 bases are TGCAGCGTACCCGGACTAGCGGACAACCGCGAGCAGTACTTC.

This clonotype was detected a few times. CDR3 in DNA: TGTGCCAGCTCACCACGAGGGTCGGGGGGTCACTACGAGCAGTACTTC. Translating it yields CASSPRGSGGHYEQYF. J is TRBJ2-7 and V is TRBV18; the match to TRBD2 covers 7 bases. Germline-derived CDR1 and CDR2 are KGHSH and LQKENI. V shed 1 base, J shed 3 bases, and the junction held 9 bases outside the gene matches. The length of the CDR3 is 16 residues.

The rearrangement joins TRBV3-1 to TRBJ2-3; 12 bases fit TRBD2. J lost 5 bases, V lost 4 bases, and 10 bases had no gene match. The CDR3 runs to 17 residues. Germline V CDR1 and CDR2: LGHDT, YNNKEL (reference sequence). The CDR3 DNA follows: TGTGCCAGCAGCCGAATGGCTAGCGGGGGGGCCAAAGATACGCAGTATTTT. This sequence encodes CASSRMASGGAKDTQYF.

CDR3 protein: CASSYLHQNEQYF. The CDR3 nucleotides read TGTGCCAGCAGTTATCTCCATCAGAACGAGCAGTACTTC. The chain is built from TRBV6-2 or TRBV6-3 and TRBJ2-7; no firm D call. Per the germline V gene, CDR1 is MNHEY and CDR2 is SVGEGT. The CDR3 length is 13 residues. The V gene lost 3 bases and the J gene lost 5 bases, with 11 bases spanning the gap.

The rearrangement joins TRBV6-5 to TRBJ2-7; 12 nucleotides line up with TRBD2. The germline V gene encodes CDR1 MNHEY and CDR2 SVGAGI. The trim removed 5 bases at V and 3 bases at J, leaving 5 bases unmatched. CDR3 length: 15 amino acids. The CDR3 loop reads CASSLLAGGGYEQYF. Here the CDR3 DNA reads TGTGCCAGCAGTCTACTAGCGGGGGGAGGCTACGAGCAGTACTTC.

This clonotype was detected a few times. The CDR3: CASSLSGRLYEQYF. DNA of the CDR3: TGTGCCAGCAGCCTGAGCGGGAGGCTCTACGAGCAGTACTTC. The chain employs TRBV7-2 and TRBJ2-7; 9 positions agree with TRBD2. Germline values: CDR1 SGHTA, CDR2 FQGNSA. The CDR3 loop spans 14 amino acids. With 5 bases clipped from V and 3 bases from J, the junction kept 5 bases outside the gene matches.

This clonotype appeared a few times. The chain employs TRBV20-1 and TRBJ2-1; 7 positions agree with TRBD2. The CDR3 is 12 residues long. From germline, CDR1 is DFQATT and CDR2 SNEGSKA (reference sequence). V shed 1 base and J 12 bases; nucleotides not matched to a gene: 6. The CDR3 here is CSARVKTGGQFF. For the CDR3, the DNA is TGCAGTGCTAGAGTTAAGACGGGAGGGCAGTTCTTC.

V is TRBV19 and J is TRBJ2-1; 10 positions agree with TRBD1. With 3 bases clipped from V and 6 bases from J, the junction kept 5 bases outside the gene matches. The CDR3 sequence is 15 residues long. Germline CDR1 LNHDA, CDR2 SQIVND (reference sequence). This chain's CDR3 is CASSILGQGGNEQFF. DNA for the CDR3: TGTGCCAGTAGTATTCTAGGACAGGGGGGCAATGAGCAGTTCTTC. The whole variable domain, remainder taken from reference TRBV19 and TRBJ2-1, is DGGITQSPKYLFRKEGQNVTLSCEQNLNHDAMYWYRQDPGQGLRLIYYSQIVNDFQKGDIAEGYSVSREKKESFPLTVTSAQKNPTAFYLCASSILGQGGNEQFFGPGTRLTVL.

This clonotype has only a few counts. The chain carries TRBV6-5 and TRBJ1-5; D is uncertain. CDR3 length: 14 amino acids. In germline, CDR1 is MNHEY, CDR2 SVGAGI. V was shortened by 6 bases and J by 6 bases, with 15 bases between the two germline ends. The CDR3 protein is CASRSSVPTQPQHF. The CDR3 DNA sequence: TGTGCCAGCAGATCCTCGGTCCCCACTCAGCCCCAGCATTTT.

The chain couples TRBV11-2 to TRBJ2-3; D may be TRBD2 (5 bases). V was pared by 5 bases and J by 6 bases, with 27 bases between. This CDR3 contains 18 residues. Germline CDR1 and CDR2: SGHAT and FQNNGV. The DNA for the CDR3 is TGTGCCAGCAGCCAATTAGAGCTGTTGGGGAGAACGGGCGATACGCAGTATTTT. Translating it yields CASSQLELLGRTGDTQYF.

This clonotype was counted at least ten times. V usage is TRBV20-1 and J usage is TRBJ2-3; 7 bases align to TRBD1. With V trimmed by 1 base and J by 7 bases, 8 bases remained unmatched. Germline assignment: CDR1 DFQATT and CDR2 SNEGSKA (reference sequence). This CDR3 has 14 residues. The CDR3 loop reads CSARAQGHGNTQYF. CDR3 nucleotide sequence: TGCAGTGCTAGAGCACAGGGGCACGGGAATACGCAGTATTTT.

CDR3 in amino acids: CSVGKVAGGDGYTF. DNA for the CDR3: TGCAGCGTTGGGAAGGTAGCAGGAGGAGATGGCTACACCTTC. The chain recombines TRBV29-1 with TRBJ1-2; no reliable D call. Germline CDR1 SQVTM, CDR2 ANQGSEA. Trimming left V 4 bases short and J 6 bases short, with 18 bases between. This CDR3 is 14 amino acids long. The full variable domain, in which reference TRBV29-1 and TRBJ1-2 provide the parts outside the CDR3, is SAVISQKPSRDICQRGTSLTIQCQVDSQVTMMFWYRQQPGQSLTLIATANQGSEATYESGFVIDKFPISRPNLTFSTLTVSNMSPEDSSIYLCSVGKVAGGDGYTFGSGTRLTVV.

This clonotype appeared a few times. J is TRBJ1-1 and V is TRBV29-1, with D possibly being TRBD1 (5 bases). Trimming removed 6 bases from V and 7 bases from J, with 18 bases in between. The CDR3 spans 13 residues. Germline CDR1 SQVTM, CDR2 ANQGSEA. The CDR3 loop reads CSVATRQRVEAFF. In nucleotides, the CDR3 is TGCAGCGTCGCTACCCGACAGAGGGTTGAAGCTTTCTTT.

The chain links TRBV3-1 to TRBJ2-5; TRBD1 matches 9 bases. Trimming at V came to 2 bases and at J to 2 bases, leaving 6 bases not matched to a gene. This CDR3 is 16 amino acids long. Germline lookup yields CDR1 LGHDT and CDR2 YNNKEL (reference sequence). Here the CDR3 reads CASSQWDREKQETQYF. Here the CDR3 DNA reads TGTGCCAGCAGCCAATGGGACAGGGAAAAACAAGAGACCCAGTACTTC.

The chain joins TRBV5-1 to TRBJ2-1; D remains unclear. Germline CDR1 SGHRS, CDR2 YFSETQ. The CDR3 spans 14 residues. Between the trimmed V and J ends, which lost 0 bases and 6 bases, there was a span of 10 bases. In DNA, the CDR3 is TGCGCCAGCAGCTTGGAGGTGGCGGCCAATGAGCAGTTCTTC. Amino acid sequence: CASSLEVAANEQFF.

This clonotype occurred many times. The rearrangement uses TRBV12-3 or TRBV12-4 and TRBJ2-5, with a possible D match to TRBD1 (6 bases). The CDR3 totals 13 residues. The V and J ends lost 6 bases and 2 bases respectively, with 10 bases between them. CDR3 loop: CASSRTAQETQYF. The CDR3, as DNA: TGTGCCAGCAGCCGGACAGCTCAAGAGACCCAGTACTTC.

This clonotype has just a few counts. This chain links TRBV20-1 with TRBJ2-7; 7 nucleotides agree with TRBD1. The V gene end was trimmed by 5 bases and the J gene end by 0 bases; junction bases not matched to a gene: 13. This CDR3 is 16 amino acids long. The germline V gene encodes CDR1 DFQATT and CDR2 SNEGSKA (reference sequence). The CDR3 reads CSAVPILTGSSYEQYF. The CDR3 region has the DNA TGCAGTGCTGTTCCAATCCTGACAGGGAGCTCCTACGAGCAGTACTTC.

This rearrangement joins TRBV6-5 to TRBJ2-3, with D uncertain. The CDR3 is 18 amino acids. The V gene lost 2 bases and the J gene lost 1 base, with 19 bases spanning the gap. From germline, CDR1 is MNHEY and CDR2 SVGAGI. CDR3 in DNA: TGTGCCAGCAGTTACCAACCCCTAGAAGCGACCGGCACAGATACGCAGTATTTT. It codes for CASSYQPLEATGTDTQYF.

This sequence joins TRBV3-1 and TRBJ2-7; unclear D gene. CDR3 length equals 15 residues. V dropped 0 bases and J dropped 4 bases, with 13 bases sitting between them. Germline V gene data show CDR1 as LGHDT and CDR2 as YNNKEL (reference sequence). CDR3 DNA sequence: TGTGCCAGCAGCCAAGACTCCAGTCAAGAATACGAGCAGTACTTC. Its translation: CASSQDSSQEYEQYF.

At least ten counts were recorded for this clonotype. The rearrangement joins TRBV20-1 to TRBJ1-2; D is ambiguous. Trimming left V 2 bases short and J 8 bases short, with 9 bases between. This CDR3 comprises 11 residues. Germline V lookup: CDR1 DFQATT, CDR2 SNEGSKA (reference sequence). The CDR3 coding sequence is TGCAGTGCTAGAACGGGCGGAGGCTACACCTTC. Translation gives CSARTGGGYTF.

The chain couples TRBV4-2 to TRBJ2-3; 7 bases are a match to TRBD2. Germline CDR1 LGHNA, CDR2 YNFKEQ. The CDR3 is made up of 17 amino acids. The junction had 7 bases not matched to a gene; V was cut back by 1 base and J by 0 bases. CDR3 in amino acids: CASSQVRGGTSTDTQYF. In DNA form, the CDR3 reads TGTGCCAGCAGCCAAGTCCGCGGGGGAACTAGCACAGATACGCAGTATTTT.